This T cell receptor (beta chain) was identified during a study of T cells after yellow fever vaccination. Study information: Researchers used SMART-Seq v4 Ultra Low Input to prepare fractions that had low cell numbers.

This clonotype appeared many times. Its target is unknown. TCRdb re-called the 5' RACE reads through MiXCR, storing one row per CDR3 protein. This table holds some 110,000 distinct CDR3 sequences, 6.5% to 9% found once. Study-wide results and limits: Subsequent booster samples again held most clones from primary vaccination (96% CD4, about 86% CD8).

The germline V gene has CDR1 SEHNR and CDR2 FQNEAQ (reference sequence). CDR3 length: 13 amino acids. The V end was cut by 3 bases, the J end by 0 bases, with 5 bases between. The clonotype originates from a man in his late teens or twenties who received the YFV17D yellow fever vaccine. The sample here was CD4+ T cells sorted from PBMCs, taken 35 to 50 days after the first yellow fever vaccination. The rearrangement uses TRBV7-9 and TRBJ1-1; no clear D. The CDR3 loop reads CASSFDMNTEAFF. As DNA, the CDR3 is TGTGCCAGCAGCTTCGATATGAACACTGAAGCTTTCTTT. The whole variable domain, remainder taken from reference TRBV7-9 and TRBJ1-1, is DTGVSQNPRHKITKRGQNVTFRCDPISEHNRLYWYRQTLGQGPEFLTYFQNEAQLEKSRLLSDRFSAERPKGSFSTLEIQRTEQGDSAMYLCASSFDMNTEAFFGQGTRLTVV.